Each of the 8 T cell receptor beta chains below was sequenced from the same sample in a study of memory CD4+ T cells and cytomegalovirus serostatus. Here immunoSEQ multiplex PCR was the method, and the copy in TCRdb shows in-frame clones only, minus some. Of about 75,000 clones listed, under 80% are singletons. Single viable CD3+CD4+CD8-CD45RO+ cells were sorted as the memory CD4+ T cells. Material: memory CD4+ T cells from blood. The receptors here all came from an adult in good health and CMV-seropositive.

This clone was seen a few times. The CDR3 sequence is CASSPSLNTEAFF. CDR3 nucleotide sequence: TGTGCCAGCAGTCCTTCCTTGAACACTGAAGCTTTCTTT. The chain has TRBV7-2 and TRBJ1-1, with D uncertain. V was trimmed by 6 bases and J by 0 bases, leaving 8 bases between them. The CDR3 has 13 amino acids. From germline, CDR1 is SGHTA and CDR2 FQGNSA.

In this sample, this clone turned up a few times. The chain couples TRBV7-9 to TRBJ1-2; no firm D call. The germline V gene has CDR1 SEHNR and CDR2 FQNEAQ (reference sequence). With 5 bases removed from V and 0 bases from J, the gap between germline ends came to 10 bases. The CDR3 contains 14 residues. This chain's CDR3 is CASSPGGTNYGYTF. The CDR3 nucleotides are TGTGCCAGCAGCCCGGGCGGAACTAACTATGGCTACACCTTC.

In this sample, this clone turned up once. Other DNA sequences in this sample translate to the same CDR3. The chain couples TRBV11-2 to TRBJ1-1; D is uncertain. Trimming cost V 1 base and J 0 bases, with 3 bases left between them. Germline V gene data show CDR1 as SGHAT and CDR2 as FQNNGV. The CDR3 loop spans 13 amino acids. CDR3 loop: CASSLGLNTEAFF. In nucleotides, the CDR3 is TGTGCCAGCAGCTTAGGTCTGAACACTGAAGCTTTCTTT.

This clone was observed once. This sequence joins TRBV4-1 and TRBJ1-2; D is uncertain. V lost 4 bases and J lost 0, with 15 bases in between. The CDR3 length is 16 residues. The germline V gene has CDR1 MGHRA and CDR2 YSYEKL. This chain's CDR3 is CASSPMGGAANYGYTF. CDR3 sequence (DNA): TGCGCCAGCAGCCCGATGGGCGGTGCTGCTAACTATGGCTACACCTTC.

This clone was observed a single time. The same CDR3 is also encoded by other DNA sequences in this sample. The chain joins TRBV5-4 to TRBJ1-5; 12 nucleotides align to TRBD1. Germline V gene data show CDR1 as SGHNT and CDR2 as YYREEE (reference sequence). CDR3 length: 17 residues. The V and J ends lost 3 bases and 1 base, in that order; junction bases with no gene match: 5. The CDR3 nucleotides are TGTGCCAGCAGCTGGGGGACAGGGGGCACGAGCAATCAGCCCCAGCATTTT. Residues: CASSWGTGGTSNQPQHF. The full variable domain, in which reference TRBV5-4 and TRBJ1-5 provide the parts outside the CDR3, is ETGVTQSPTHLIKTRGQQVTLRCSSQSGHNTVSWYQQALGQGPQFIFQYYREEENGRGNFPPRFSGLQFPNYSSELNVNALELDDSALYLCASSWGTGGTSNQPQHFGDGTRLSIL.

The CDR3 is CASSVGQGLGYTF. CDR3 DNA sequence: TGTGCCAGCAGCGTAGGACAGGGTTTGGGCTACACCTTC. The rearrangement joins TRBV9 to TRBJ1-2; 7 bases match TRBD1. The germline V gene has CDR1 SGDLS and CDR2 YYNGEE. The CDR3 has 13 amino acids. V lost 0 bases to trimming and J lost 8 bases; unmatched junction nucleotides: 4.

V is TRBV6-1 and J is TRBJ1-2; D uncertain. The CDR3 length is 13 residues. The V end was cut by 3 bases, the J end by 4 bases, with 9 bases between. Germline CDR1 MNHNS, CDR2 SASEGT. CDR3 residues: CASSETDGYGYTF. The DNA of the CDR3 is TGTGCCAGCAGTGAGACCGACGGCTATGGCTACACCTTC.

This clone was recorded once. The chain carries TRBV19 and TRBJ2-3, with TRBD2 matching over 11 bases. CDR1 is LNHDA, CDR2 SQIVND, per germline (reference sequence). The CDR3 consists of 15 residues. Unmatched junction bases numbered 3, after V lost 6 bases and J lost 1 base. The CDR3: CASSLLAGGTDTQYF. CDR3 in DNA: TGTGCCAGTAGCTTACTAGCGGGAGGCACAGATACGCAGTATTTT.